This TCR beta chain stems from a study of control samples from healthy donors and cancer patients. Germline CDR1 reads GTSNPN; CDR2 reads SVGIG (reference sequence). Germline trimming cut 2 bases from V and 7 bases from J; bases unmatched to any gene: 8. This CDR3 has 15 residues. Clones were read by immunoSEQ multiplex PCR, and TCRdb kept only the in-frame ones, dropping some. The top ten clones hold 4.1% of a sample with about 170,000 clones, 93% of them seen once. The chain carries TRBV30 and TRBJ1-6, with 7 bases lining up with TRBD1. Material: blood. This clonotype was sampled from a woman aged 55-69 years in good health. The CDR3 bases are TGTGCCTGGAGTCGAAACAACAGGGGAAATTCACCCCTCCACTTT. As protein: CAWSRNNRGNSPLHF.